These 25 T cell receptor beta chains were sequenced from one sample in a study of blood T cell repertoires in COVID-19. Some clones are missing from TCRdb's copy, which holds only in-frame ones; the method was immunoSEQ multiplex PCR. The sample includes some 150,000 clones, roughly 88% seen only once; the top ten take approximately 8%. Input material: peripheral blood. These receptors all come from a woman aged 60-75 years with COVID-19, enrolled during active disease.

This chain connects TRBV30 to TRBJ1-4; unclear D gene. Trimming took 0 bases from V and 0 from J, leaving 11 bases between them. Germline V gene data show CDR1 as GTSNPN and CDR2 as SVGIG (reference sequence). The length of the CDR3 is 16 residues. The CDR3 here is CAWSVRRRSTNEKLFF. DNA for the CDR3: TGTGCCTGGAGTGTACGCAGGCGTTCAACTAATGAAAAACTGTTTTTT.

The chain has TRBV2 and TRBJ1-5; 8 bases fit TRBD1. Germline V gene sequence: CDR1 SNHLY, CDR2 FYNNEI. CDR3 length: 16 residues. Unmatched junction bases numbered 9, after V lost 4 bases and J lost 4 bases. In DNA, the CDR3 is TGTGCCAGCAGTGCGTTTATGGGGACAGGTAATCAGCCCCAGCATTTT. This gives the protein CASSAFMGTGNQPQHF. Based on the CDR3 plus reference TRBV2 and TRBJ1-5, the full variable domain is EPEVTQTPSHQVTQMGQEVILRCVPISNHLYFYWYRQILGQKVEFLVSFYNNEISEKSEIFDDQFSVERPDGSNFTLKIRSTKLEDSAMYFCASSAFMGTGNQPQHFGDGTRLSIL.

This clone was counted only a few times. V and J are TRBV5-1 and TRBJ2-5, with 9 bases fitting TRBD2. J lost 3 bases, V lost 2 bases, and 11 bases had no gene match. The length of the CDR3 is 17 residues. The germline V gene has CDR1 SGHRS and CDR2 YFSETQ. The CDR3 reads CASSLDISGGYKETQYF. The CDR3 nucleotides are TGCGCCAGCAGCTTAGATATTAGCGGGGGTTACAAAGAGACCCAGTACTTC.

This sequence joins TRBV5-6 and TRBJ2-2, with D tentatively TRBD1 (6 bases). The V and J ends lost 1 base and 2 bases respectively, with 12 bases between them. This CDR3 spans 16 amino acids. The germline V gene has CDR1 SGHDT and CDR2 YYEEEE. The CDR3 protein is CASSLWGRSNTGELFF. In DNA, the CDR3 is TGTGCCAGCAGCTTGTGGGGGCGAAGCAACACCGGGGAGCTGTTTTTT. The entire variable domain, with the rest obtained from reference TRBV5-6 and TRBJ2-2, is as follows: DAGVTQSPTHLIKTRGQQVTLRCSPKSGHDTVSWYQQALGQGPQFIFQYYEEEERQRGNFPDRFSGHQFPNYSSELNVNALLLGDSALYLCASSLWGRSNTGELFFGEGSRLTVL.

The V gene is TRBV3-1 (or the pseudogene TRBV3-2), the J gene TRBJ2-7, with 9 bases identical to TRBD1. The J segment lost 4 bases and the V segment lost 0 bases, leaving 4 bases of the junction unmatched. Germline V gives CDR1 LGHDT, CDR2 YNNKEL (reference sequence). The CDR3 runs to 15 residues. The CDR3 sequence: CASSQDVGTGYEQYF. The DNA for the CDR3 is TGTGCCAGCAGCCAAGACGTCGGGACAGGGTACGAGCAGTACTTC.

CDR3 sequence: CASSPHPGQGALNYGYTF. Written as DNA, the CDR3 is TGTGCCAGCAGCCCCCACCCGGGACAGGGGGCCCTTAACTATGGCTACACCTTC. This sequence joins TRBV16 and TRBJ1-2; TRBD1 agrees at 12 bases. There are 18 residues in the CDR3. The V and J ends lost 4 bases and 1 base, in that order; junction bases with no gene match: 10. The germline CDR1 and CDR2 sequences are KGHSY and FQNENV. The full variable domain, with the rest looked up from reference TRBV16 and TRBJ1-2, is GEEVAQTPKHLVRGEGQKAKLYCAPIKGHSYVFWYQQVLKNEFKFLISFQNENVFDETGMPKERFSAKCLPNSPCSLEIQATKLEDSAVYFCASSPHPGQGALNYGYTFGSGTRLTVV.

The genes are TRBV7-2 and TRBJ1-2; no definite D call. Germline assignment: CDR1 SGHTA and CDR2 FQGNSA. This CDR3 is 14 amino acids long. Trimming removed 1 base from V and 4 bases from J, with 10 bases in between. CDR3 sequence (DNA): TGTGCCAGCAGCTTAGATCCACAGAGCTATGGCTACACCTTC. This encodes CASSLDPQSYGYTF.

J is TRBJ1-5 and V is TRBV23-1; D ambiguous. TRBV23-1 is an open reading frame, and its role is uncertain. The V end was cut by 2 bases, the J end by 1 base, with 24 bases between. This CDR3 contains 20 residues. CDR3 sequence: CASSQLDLKVRLISNQPQHF. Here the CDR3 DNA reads TGCGCCAGCAGTCAACTCGACCTGAAGGTTCGACTTATAAGCAATCAGCCCCAGCATTTT.

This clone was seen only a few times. The CDR3 DNA follows: TGTGCCATCAGTGAGTCTCGGGACAGGCTGTTTTTT. This gives the protein CAISESRDRLFF. The V call is TRBV10-3, the J call TRBJ1-4, with 8 bases aligning to TRBD1. From germline, CDR1 is ENHRY and CDR2 SYGVKD. This CDR3 contains 12 residues. Trimming removed 0 bases from V and 14 bases from J; junction bases left unmatched: 2.

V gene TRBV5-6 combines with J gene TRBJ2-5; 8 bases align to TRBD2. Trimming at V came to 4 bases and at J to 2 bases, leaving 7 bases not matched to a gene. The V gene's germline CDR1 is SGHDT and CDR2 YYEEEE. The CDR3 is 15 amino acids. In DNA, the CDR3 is TGTGCCAGCAGCCCGCCGGGAGGGGTGCAAGAGACCCAGTACTTC. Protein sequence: CASSPPGGVQETQYF.

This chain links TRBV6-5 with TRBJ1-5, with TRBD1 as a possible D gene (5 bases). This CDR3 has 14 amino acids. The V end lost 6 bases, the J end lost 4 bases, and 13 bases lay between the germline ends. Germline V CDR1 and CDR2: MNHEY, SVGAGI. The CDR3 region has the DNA TGTGCCAGCAGCCAGGGTCCGCCGAATCAGCCCCAGCATTTT. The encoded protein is CASSQGPPNQPQHF.

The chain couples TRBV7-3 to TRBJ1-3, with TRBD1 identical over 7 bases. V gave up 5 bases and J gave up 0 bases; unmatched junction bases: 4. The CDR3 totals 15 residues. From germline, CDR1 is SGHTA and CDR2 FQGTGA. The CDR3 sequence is CASSAQGDSGNTIYF. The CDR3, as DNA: TGTGCCAGCAGCGCTCAGGGGGACTCTGGAAACACCATATATTTT.

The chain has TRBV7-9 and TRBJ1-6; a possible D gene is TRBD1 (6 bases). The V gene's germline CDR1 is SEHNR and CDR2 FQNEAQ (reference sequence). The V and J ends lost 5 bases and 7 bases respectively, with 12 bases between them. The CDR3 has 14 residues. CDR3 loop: CASSPQGSNSPLHF. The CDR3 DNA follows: TGTGCCAGCAGCCCCCAGGGGTCCAATTCACCCCTCCACTTT.

The CDR3 DNA is TGCGCCAGCAGCCCTCGGACAGGGGGGTACACTGAAGCTTTCTTT. Amino acids: CASSPRTGGYTEAFF. The chain uses TRBV5-1 and TRBJ1-1; 10 positions agree with TRBD1. V lost 4 bases and J lost 3; bases outside the gene matches: 6. The CDR3 loop spans 15 amino acids. Per germline, CDR1 SGHRS and CDR2 YFSETQ.

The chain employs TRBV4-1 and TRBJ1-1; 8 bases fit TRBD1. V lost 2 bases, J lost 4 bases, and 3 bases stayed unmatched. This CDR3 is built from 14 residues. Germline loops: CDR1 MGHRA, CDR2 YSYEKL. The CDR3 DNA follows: TGCGCCAGCAGCCAAAGAGGACAGGGCACTGAAGCTTTCTTT. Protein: CASSQRGQGTEAFF.

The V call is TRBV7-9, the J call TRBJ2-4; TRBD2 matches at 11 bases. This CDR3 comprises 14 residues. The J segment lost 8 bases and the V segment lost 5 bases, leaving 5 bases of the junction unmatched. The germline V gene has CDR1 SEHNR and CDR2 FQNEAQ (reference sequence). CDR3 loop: CASSASGGRDIQYF. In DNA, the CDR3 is TGTGCCAGCAGCGCTAGCGGGGGGAGGGACATTCAGTACTTC.

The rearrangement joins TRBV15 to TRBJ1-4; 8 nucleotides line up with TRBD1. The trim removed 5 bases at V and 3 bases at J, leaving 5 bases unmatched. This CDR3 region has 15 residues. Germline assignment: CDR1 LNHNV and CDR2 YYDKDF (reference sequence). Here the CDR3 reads CATSDRGRANEKLFF. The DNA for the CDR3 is TGTGCCACCAGCGACAGGGGCCGGGCTAATGAAAAACTGTTTTTT.

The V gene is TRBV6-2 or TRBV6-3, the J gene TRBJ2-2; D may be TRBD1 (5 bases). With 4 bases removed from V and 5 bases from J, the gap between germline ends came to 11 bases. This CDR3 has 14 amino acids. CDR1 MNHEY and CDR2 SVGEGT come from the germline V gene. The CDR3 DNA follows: TGTGCCAGCAGTTCTAGGGGTTATACCGGGGAGCTGTTTTTT. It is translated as CASSSRGYTGELFF.

In DNA form, the CDR3 reads TGTGCTAGTGCCAGGGACAGGGTTTATGGCTACACCTTC. It translates to CASARDRVYGYTF. The gene calls are TRBV12-5 and TRBJ1-2, with 9 nucleotides matching TRBD1. The germline V gene has CDR1 LGHNT and CDR2 FRNRAP. The CDR3 length is 13 residues. Trimming at V came to 7 bases and at J to 5 bases, leaving 5 bases not matched to a gene.

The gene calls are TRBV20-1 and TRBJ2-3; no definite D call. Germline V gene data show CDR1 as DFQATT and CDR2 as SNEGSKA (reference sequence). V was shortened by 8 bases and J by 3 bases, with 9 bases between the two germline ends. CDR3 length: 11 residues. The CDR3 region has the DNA TGCAGTACTCCGGAGACAGATACGCAGTATTTT. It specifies CSTPETDTQYF.

The CDR3 DNA is TGTGCCAGCTCAATGGACAGGGGAACTTCACCCCTCCACTTT. As protein: CASSMDRGTSPLHF. The chain has TRBV18 and TRBJ1-6, with 9 nucleotides matching TRBD1. The trim removed 5 bases at V and 9 bases at J, leaving 5 bases unmatched. CDR1 is KGHSH and CDR2 is LQKENI in the germline V gene. The CDR3 runs to 14 residues.

The DNA for the CDR3 is TGTGCCAGCAGCGCGACTAGCGGGGGTGTTGAGGATGAGCAGTTCTTC. This codes for CASSATSGGVEDEQFF. V and J are TRBV11-3 and TRBJ2-1; 12 bases agree with TRBD2. Germline V lookup: CDR1 SGHNT, CDR2 YENEEA. J gave up 8 bases and V 5 bases, and 10 bases lay outside the gene matches. The CDR3 loop spans 16 amino acids.

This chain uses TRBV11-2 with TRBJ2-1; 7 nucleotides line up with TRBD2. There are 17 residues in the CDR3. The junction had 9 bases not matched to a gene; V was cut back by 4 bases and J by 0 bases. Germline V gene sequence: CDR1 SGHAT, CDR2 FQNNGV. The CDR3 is CASSSTPGGNSYNEQFF. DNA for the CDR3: TGTGCCAGCAGCTCAACACCCGGGGGGAACTCCTACAATGAGCAGTTCTTC. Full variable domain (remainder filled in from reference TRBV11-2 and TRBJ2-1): EAGVAQSPRYKIIEKRQSVAFWCNPISGHATLYWYQQILGQGPKLLIQFQNNGVVDDSQLPKDRFSAERLKGVDSTLKIQPAKLEDSAVYLCASSSTPGGNSYNEQFFGPGTRLTVL.

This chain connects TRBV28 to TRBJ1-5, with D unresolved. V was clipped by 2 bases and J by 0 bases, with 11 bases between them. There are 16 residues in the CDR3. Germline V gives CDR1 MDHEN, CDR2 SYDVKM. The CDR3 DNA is TGTGCCAGCAGTTTAGGAGCGGAGAATAGCAATCAGCCCCAGCATTTT. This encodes CASSLGAENSNQPQHF.

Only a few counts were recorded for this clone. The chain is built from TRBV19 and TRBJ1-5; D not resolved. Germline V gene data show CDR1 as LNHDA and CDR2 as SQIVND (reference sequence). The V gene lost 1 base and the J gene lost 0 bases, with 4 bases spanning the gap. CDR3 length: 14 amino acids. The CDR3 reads CASSIGHSNQPQHF. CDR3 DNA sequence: TGTGCCAGTAGTATAGGGCATAGCAATCAGCCCCAGCATTTT.